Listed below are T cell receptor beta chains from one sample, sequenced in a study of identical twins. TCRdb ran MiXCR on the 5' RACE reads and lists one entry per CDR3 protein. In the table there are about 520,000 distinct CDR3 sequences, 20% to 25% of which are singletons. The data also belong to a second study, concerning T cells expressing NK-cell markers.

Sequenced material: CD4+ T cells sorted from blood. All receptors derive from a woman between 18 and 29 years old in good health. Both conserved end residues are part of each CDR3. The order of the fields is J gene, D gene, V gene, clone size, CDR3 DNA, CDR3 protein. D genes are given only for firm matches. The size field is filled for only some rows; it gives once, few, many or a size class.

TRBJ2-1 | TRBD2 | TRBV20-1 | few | TGCAGTGTTAGGACTAGCGGGTTTGGTGAGCAGTTCTTC | CSVRTSGFGEQFF
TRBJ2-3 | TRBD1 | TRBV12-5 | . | TGTGCTAGTGTCCCTCTTCAGGGGGCAACAGATACGCAGTATTTT | CASVPLQGATDTQYF
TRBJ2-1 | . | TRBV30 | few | TGTGCCTGGAGTGCGGGCCCCCAGCAGTTCTTC | CAWSAGPQQFF
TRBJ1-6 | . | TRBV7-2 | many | TGTGCCAGCAGCCGGGAGGCAGATCATAATTCACCCCTCCACTTT | CASSREADHNSPLHF
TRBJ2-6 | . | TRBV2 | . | TGTGCCAGCAGTGACAGCCCAGGGGCCAACGTCCTGACTTTC | CASSDSPGANVLTF
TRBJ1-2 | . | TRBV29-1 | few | TGCAGCGTTAGTAGCTATGGCTACACCTTC | CSVSSYGYTF
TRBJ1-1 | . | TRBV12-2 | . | TGTGCAAGTCGCTCTCAGCCATCAGGCCTGAACACTGAAGCTTTCTTT | CASRSQPSGLNTEAFF
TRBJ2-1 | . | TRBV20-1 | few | TGCAGTGCTAGAGATCGCCCTGGTTGGAAGGATGAGCAGTTCTTC | CSARDRPGWKDEQFF
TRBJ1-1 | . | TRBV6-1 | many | TGTGCCAGCCAAGTTCTAAGGGGCACTGAAGCTTTCTTT | CASQVLRGTEAFF
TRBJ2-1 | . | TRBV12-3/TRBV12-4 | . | TGTGCCAGCAGTCCCCGGCTCCCTTACAATGAGCAGTTCTTC | CASSPRLPYNEQFF
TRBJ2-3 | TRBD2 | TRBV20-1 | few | TGCAGTGCTAGAGATAGCGGGAGGGCCACAGATACGCAGTATTTT | CSARDSGRATDTQYF
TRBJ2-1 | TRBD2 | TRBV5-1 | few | TGCGCCAGCAGCTCTAGCGGGACCCGCTACAATGAGCAGTTCTTC | CASSSSGTRYNEQFF
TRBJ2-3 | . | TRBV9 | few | TGTGCCAGCAGCGGGCCAGGGGGGACAGATACGCAGTATTTT | CASSGPGGTDTQYF
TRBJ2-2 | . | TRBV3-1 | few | TGTGCCAGCAGCCGGGGTAGCAAAAGGGGAAACACCGGGGAGCTGTTTTTT | CASSRGSKRGNTGELFF
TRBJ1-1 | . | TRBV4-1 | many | TGCGCCAGCAGGACTACATGGGACTTGAACACTGAAGCTTTCTTT | CASRTTWDLNTEAFF
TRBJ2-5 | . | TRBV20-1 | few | TGCAGTGCTAGAGAGGTAGTACGAGAGACCCAGTACTTC | CSAREVVRETQYF
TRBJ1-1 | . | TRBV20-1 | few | TGCAGTGCTAGTCACCTCGGGGGTAAAGCTTTCTTT | CSASHLGGKAFF
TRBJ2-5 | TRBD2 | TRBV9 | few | TGTGCCAGCAGCGTAGCAGCGGGAGTTTTAGAGACCCAGTACTTC | CASSVAAGVLETQYF
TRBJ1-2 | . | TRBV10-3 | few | TGTGCCATCAGTGCCGGGACCGATGCTTGGGGCTACACCTTC | CAISAGTDAWGYTF
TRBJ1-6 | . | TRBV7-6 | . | TGTGCCAGCAGCTTACGGAATTCACCCCTCCACTTT | CASSLRNSPLHF
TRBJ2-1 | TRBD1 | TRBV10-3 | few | TGTGCCATCAAGCGGAACAACCAGGGGGAAGAGCAGTTCTTC | CAIKRNNQGEEQFF
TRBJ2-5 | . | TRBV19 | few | TGTGCCAGTAGTAAAGGGCTACTACAAGAGACCCAGTACTTC | CASSKGLLQETQYF
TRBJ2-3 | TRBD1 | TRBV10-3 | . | TGTGCCATCTCGACAGGGAAGGCGGATACGCAGTATTTT | CAISTGKADTQYF
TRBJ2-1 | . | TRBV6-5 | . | TGTGCCAGCAGTTACTCGAGTCTAGCATACAATGAGCAGTTCTTC | CASSYSSLAYNEQFF
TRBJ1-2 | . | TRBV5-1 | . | TGCGCCAGCGGACAAACAAGGGGGGTCTATGGCTACACCTTC | CASGQTRGVYGYTF
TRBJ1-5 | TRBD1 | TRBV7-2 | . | TGTGCCAGCAGCCCGGGGACAGGACGCAATCAGCCCCAGCATTTT | CASSPGTGRNQPQHF
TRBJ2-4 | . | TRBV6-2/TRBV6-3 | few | TGTGCCAGCAGTTACTCGAGCCGGGCCAAAAACATTCAGTACTTC | CASSYSSRAKNIQYF
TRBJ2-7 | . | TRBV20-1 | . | TGCAGTGCTGCGAGGGGCGGGGACTCCTACGAGCAGTACTTC | CSAARGGDSYEQYF
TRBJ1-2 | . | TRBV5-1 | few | TGCGCCAGCAGCTTGGAACAGAACTATGGCTACACCTTC | CASSLEQNYGYTF
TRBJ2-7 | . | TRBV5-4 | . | TGTGCCAGCAGCCCACAGTTGGGCGACGAGCAGTACTTC | CASSPQLGDEQYF
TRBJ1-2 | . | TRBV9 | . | TGTGCCAGCAGCGTAGATCAGGGAAGCTATGGCTACACCTTC | CASSVDQGSYGYTF
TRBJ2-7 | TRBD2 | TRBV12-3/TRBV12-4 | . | TGTGCCAGCAGTTCCCTTAGCGGGAGTGGCTACGAGCAGTACTTC | CASSSLSGSGYEQYF
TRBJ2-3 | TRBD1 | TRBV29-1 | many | TGCAGCGTTGAAGCTTGGGGACAGGGAACAGATACGCAGTATTTT | CSVEAWGQGTDTQYF
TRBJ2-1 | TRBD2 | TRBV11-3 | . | TGTGCCAGCAGCTCCCTAGCGGGGCTTCCGTTCTTC | CASSSLAGLPFF